This section outlines one TCR beta chain sequence together with its context. Its target is not known. J gave up 0 bases and V 4 bases, and 4 bases lay outside the gene matches. The CDR3 is 16 amino acids. CDR1 is SGHRS, CDR2 YFSETQ, per germline. The primer mix had 60 Vbeta and 13 Jbeta primers. Sequenced by immunoSEQ multiplex PCR; TCRdb stores in-frame clones only, minus some. The table shows nearly 300,000 clones, with roughly 89% occurring only once. This entry comes from a study of cytomegalovirus exposure and HLA in healthy donors. Across the study: In a previous analysis, around 120 million unique TCR beta sequences were found from roughly 180 million T cells. Study-wide findings and caveats: The study listed 164 cytomegalovirus-associated TCR beta chains. Clonal expansion, a later analysis showed, was greater in HLA-associated TCR beta chains than in equally common others.

The chain links TRBV5-1 to TRBJ1-3; 10 positions match TRBD1. The sample taken for sequencing was PBMCs. This receptor was identified in a man in his forties in good health and CMV-seropositive. The CDR3 DNA reads as TGCGCCAGCAGCCCGGGACAGGGGAGCTCTGGAAACACCATATATTTT. Amino acids: CASSPGQGSSGNTIYF.